This T cell receptor (beta chain) was profiled in a study of blood T cell repertoires in COVID-19. The overall study: Samples of COVID-19 (acute and convalescent) were obtained from the United States, Italy and Spain.

There are 15 residues in the CDR3. V was pared by 1 base and J by 5 bases, with 5 bases of the junction left unmatched. Germline V gene data show CDR1 as LGHDT and CDR2 as YNNKEL (reference sequence). Original processing notes: Estimation of nucleated cell counts relied on the amplification of reference gene primers. The data were produced by immunoSEQ multiplex PCR, yet TCRdb's version contains in-frame clones alone and is incomplete. From that table come the V and J calls and clone size; the DNA was used to work out D and trimming. Among some 110,000 clones listed, about four fifths were seen once. Participants were aged about 18 to 95 years, lived in 20 to 25 US areas, and enrolled virtually.

The clonotype was recovered from a woman aged 25-40 years who had recovered from COVID-19. The source material was PBMCs or T cells enriched from blood (not recorded which). The chain links TRBV3-1 (or the pseudogene TRBV3-2) to TRBJ2-5; 9 bases line up with TRBD2. Written as DNA, the CDR3 is TGTGCCAGCAGCCAAGGAACTAGCGGGCTGGAGACCCAGTACTTC. This codes for CASSQGTSGLETQYF.